This TCR beta chain was found in a study of shared clonotypes between healthy human individuals. Caucasian adults living in Nashville, Tennessee, provided all samples. From CD4+ cells came CD45RA+ naive and CD45RA-negative memory subsets. CDR1 and CDR2 (germline): MNHNS, SASEGT. The J segment lost 2 bases and the V segment lost 2 bases, leaving 0 bases of the junction unmatched. The CDR3 length is 14 residues. As handled by the study authors: For the immunoSEQ data, sequences were junction-only without quality scores, so filtering differed. Assay: immunoSEQ multiplex PCR; the TCRdb copy retains only in-frame clones and omits some. V, J and clone size were drawn from that table, and D and trimming were deduced from the DNA. The table shows 2.3 million or so clones, with approximately 93% occurring only once. With respect to this clone: Other DNA sequences in this specimen translate into the identical CDR3.

V and J are TRBV6-1 and TRBJ1-3; TRBD1 aligns across 7 bases. The sequencing input was naive CD4+ T cells from PBMCs. Specified subset: CD45RA+ positively selected. The clonotype was recovered from a man aged 18 to 30 in good health. Some clones in this sample may be carry-over from other donors' samples. The CDR3 is CASSEQGAGNTIYF. The DNA of the CDR3 is TGTGCCAGCAGTGAACAGGGGGCTGGAAACACCATATATTTT.